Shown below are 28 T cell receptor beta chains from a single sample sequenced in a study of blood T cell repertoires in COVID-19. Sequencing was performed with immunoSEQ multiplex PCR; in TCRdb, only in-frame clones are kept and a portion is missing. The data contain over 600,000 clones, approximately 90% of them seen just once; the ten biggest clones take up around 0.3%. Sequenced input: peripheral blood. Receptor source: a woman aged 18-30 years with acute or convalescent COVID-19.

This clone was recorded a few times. CDR3 sequence reads: CASSNGTGKFYGYTF. DNA for the CDR3: TGTGCCAGCAGTAACGGGACAGGGAAGTTCTATGGCTACACCTTC. The rearrangement joins TRBV7-9 to TRBJ1-2; 9 bases fit TRBD1. Germline V gene lookup returns CDR1 SEHNR and CDR2 FQNEAQ (reference sequence). With V trimmed by 6 bases and J by 4 bases, 9 bases remained unmatched. The CDR3 is 15 residues long.

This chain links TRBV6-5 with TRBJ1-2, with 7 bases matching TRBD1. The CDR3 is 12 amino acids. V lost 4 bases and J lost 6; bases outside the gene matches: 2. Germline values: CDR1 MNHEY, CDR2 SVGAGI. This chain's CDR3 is CASSFRGNGYTF. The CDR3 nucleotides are TGTGCCAGCAGTTTCAGGGGGAATGGCTACACCTTC.

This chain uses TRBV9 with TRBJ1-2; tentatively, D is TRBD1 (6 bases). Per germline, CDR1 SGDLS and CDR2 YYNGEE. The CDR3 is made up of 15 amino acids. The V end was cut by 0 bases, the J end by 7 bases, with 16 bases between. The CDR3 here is CASSVESTQGRGYTF. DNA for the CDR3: TGTGCCAGCAGCGTAGAGTCCACACAGGGTCGTGGCTACACCTTC.

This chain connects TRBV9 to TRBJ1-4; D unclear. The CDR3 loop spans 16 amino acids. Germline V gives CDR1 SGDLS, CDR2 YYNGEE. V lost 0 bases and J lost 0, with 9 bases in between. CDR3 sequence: CASSVGETPTNEKLFF. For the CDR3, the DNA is TGTGCCAGCAGCGTAGGGGAGACACCAACTAATGAAAAACTGTTTTTT.

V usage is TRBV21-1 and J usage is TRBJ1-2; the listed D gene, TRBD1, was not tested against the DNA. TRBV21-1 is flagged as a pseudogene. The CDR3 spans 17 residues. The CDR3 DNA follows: TGTGCCAGCAGCAAAATCCCCCCGGACAGGACAAACTATGGCTACACCTTC. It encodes CASSKIPPDRTNYGYTF.

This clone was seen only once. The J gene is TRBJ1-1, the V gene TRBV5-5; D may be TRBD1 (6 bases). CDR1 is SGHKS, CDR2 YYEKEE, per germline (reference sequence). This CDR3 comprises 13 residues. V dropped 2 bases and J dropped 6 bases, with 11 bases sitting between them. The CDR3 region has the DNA TGTGCCAGCAGCTTAGGGGGAGTCCCTGAAGCTTTCTTT. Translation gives CASSLGGVPEAFF.

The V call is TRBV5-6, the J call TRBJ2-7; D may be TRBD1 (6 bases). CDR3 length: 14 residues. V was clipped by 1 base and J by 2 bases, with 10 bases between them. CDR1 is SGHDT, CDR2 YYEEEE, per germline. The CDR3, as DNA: TGTGCCAGCAGCTTGCGCAGGGGTGCCTACGAGCAGTACTTC. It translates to CASSLRRGAYEQYF.

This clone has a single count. The CDR3 sequence: CASSSAGQGYHEQYF. The CDR3 region has the DNA TGTGCCAGCAGTTCCGCCGGACAGGGCTACCACGAGCAGTACTTC. The chain is built from TRBV27 and TRBJ2-7, with 8 nucleotides matching TRBD1. The CDR3 length is 15 residues. Per germline, CDR1 MNHEY and CDR2 SMNVEV (reference sequence). The junction had 10 bases not matched to a gene; V was cut back by 4 bases and J by 5 bases.

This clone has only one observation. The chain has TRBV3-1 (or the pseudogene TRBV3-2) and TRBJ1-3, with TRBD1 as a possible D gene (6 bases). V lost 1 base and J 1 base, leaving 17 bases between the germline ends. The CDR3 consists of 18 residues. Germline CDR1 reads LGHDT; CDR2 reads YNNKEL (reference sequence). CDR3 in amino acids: CASSQGARGATSGNTIYF. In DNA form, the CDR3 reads TGTGCCAGCAGCCAAGGGGCTCGGGGGGCTACATCTGGAAACACCATATATTTT.

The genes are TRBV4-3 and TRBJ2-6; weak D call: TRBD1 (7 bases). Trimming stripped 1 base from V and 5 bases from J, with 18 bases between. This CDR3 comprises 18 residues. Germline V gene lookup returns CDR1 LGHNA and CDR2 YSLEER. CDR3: CASSQGRSGGYRANVLTF. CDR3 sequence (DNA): TGCGCCAGCAGCCAAGGTCGGTCAGGGGGGTATAGGGCCAACGTCCTGACTTTC.

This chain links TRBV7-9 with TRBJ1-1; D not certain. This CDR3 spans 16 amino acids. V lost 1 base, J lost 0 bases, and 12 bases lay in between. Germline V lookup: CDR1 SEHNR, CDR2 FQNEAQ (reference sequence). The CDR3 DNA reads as TGTGCCAGCAGCTTAGGTAGTCCAGCGTTGAACACTGAAGCTTTCTTT. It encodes CASSLGSPALNTEAFF.

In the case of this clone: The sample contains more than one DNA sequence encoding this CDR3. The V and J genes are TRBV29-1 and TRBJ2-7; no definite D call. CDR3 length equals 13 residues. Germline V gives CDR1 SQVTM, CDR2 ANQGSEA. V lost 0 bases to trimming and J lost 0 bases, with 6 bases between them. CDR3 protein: CSVEDTVSYEQYF. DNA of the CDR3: TGCAGCGTTGAAGACACGGTCTCCTACGAGCAGTACTTC.

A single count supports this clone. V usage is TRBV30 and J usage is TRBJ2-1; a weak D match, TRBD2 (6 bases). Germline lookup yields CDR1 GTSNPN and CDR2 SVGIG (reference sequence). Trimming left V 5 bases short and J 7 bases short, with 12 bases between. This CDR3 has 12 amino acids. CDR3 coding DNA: TGTGCCTGGGGGGGGAGGCTTAATGAGCAGTTCTTC. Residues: CAWGGRLNEQFF.

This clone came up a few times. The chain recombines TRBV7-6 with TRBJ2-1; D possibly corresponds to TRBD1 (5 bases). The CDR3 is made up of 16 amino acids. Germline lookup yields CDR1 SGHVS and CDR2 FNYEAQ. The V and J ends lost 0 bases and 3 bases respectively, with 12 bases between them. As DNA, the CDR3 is TGTGCCAGCAGCTTAGCTTTGTACCAGGGCTACAATGAGCAGTTCTTC. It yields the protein CASSLALYQGYNEQFF.

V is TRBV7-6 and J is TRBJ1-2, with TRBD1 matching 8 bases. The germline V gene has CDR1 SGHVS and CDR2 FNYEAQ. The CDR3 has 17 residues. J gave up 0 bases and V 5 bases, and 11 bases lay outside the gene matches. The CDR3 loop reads CASSPLPGQDSNYGYTF. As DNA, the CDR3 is TGTGCCAGCAGCCCGCTACCGGGACAGGACTCTAACTATGGCTACACCTTC.

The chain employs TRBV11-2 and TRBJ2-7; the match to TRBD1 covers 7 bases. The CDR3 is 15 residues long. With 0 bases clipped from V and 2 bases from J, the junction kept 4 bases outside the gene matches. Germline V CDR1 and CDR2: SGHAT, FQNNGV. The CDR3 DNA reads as TGTGCCAGCAGCTTAGAGACAGGGAAAACCTACGAGCAGTACTTC. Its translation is CASSLETGKTYEQYF.

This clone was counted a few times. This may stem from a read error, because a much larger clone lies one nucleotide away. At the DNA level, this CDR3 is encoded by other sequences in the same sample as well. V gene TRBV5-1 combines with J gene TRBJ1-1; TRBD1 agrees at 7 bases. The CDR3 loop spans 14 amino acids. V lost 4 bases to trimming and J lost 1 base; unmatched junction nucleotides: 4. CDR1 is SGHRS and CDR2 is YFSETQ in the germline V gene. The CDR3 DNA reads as TGCGCCAGCAGCACGGGACAGCCGAACACTGAAGCTTTCTTT. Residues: CASSTGQPNTEAFF. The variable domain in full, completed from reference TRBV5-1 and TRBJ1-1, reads KAGVTQTPRYLIKTRGQQVTLSCSPISGHRSVSWYQQTPGQGLQFLFEYFSETQRNKGNFPGRFSGRQFSNSRSEMNVSTLELGDSALYLCASSTGQPNTEAFFGQGTRLTVV.

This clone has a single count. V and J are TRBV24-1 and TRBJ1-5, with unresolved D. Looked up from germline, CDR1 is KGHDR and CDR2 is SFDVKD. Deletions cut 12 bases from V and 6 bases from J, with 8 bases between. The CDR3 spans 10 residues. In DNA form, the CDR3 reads TGTGCCTCGCACAGTCAGCCCCAGCATTTT. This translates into CASHSQPQHF.

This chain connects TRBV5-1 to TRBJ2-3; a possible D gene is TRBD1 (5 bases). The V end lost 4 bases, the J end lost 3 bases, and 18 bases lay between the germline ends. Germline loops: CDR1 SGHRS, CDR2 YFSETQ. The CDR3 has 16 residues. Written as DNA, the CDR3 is TGCGCCAGCAGCCTGTTAGTAGGGGTTGGGACAGATACGCAGTATTTT. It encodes CASSLLVGVGTDTQYF.

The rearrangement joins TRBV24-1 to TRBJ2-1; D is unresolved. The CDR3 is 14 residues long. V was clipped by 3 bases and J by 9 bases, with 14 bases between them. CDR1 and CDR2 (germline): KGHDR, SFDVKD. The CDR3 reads CATSDDSRVVEQFF. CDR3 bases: TGTGCCACCAGTGATGACTCCCGGGTGGTTGAGCAGTTCTTC.

CDR3 amino acids: CAWSVLATGAGGYTF. Here the CDR3 DNA reads TGTGCCTGGAGTGTATTGGCGACAGGGGCGGGAGGCTACACCTTC. The chain carries TRBV30 and TRBJ1-2; TRBD1 aligns across 8 bases. Germline V gives CDR1 GTSNPN, CDR2 SVGIG (reference sequence). Losses at the gene ends were 0 bases for V and 8 bases for J; bases not matched to a gene: 11. The CDR3 has 15 amino acids.

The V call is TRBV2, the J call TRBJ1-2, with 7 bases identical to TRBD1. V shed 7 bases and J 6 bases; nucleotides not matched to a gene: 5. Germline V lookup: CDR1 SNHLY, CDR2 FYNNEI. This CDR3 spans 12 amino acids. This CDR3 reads CASNRQGDGYTF. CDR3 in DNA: TGTGCCAGCAATAGACAGGGCGATGGCTACACCTTC.

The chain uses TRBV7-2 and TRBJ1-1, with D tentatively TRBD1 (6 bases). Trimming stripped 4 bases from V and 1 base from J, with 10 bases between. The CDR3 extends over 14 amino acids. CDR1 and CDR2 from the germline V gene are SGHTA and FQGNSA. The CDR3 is CASSSRRGNTEAFF. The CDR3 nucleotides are TGTGCCAGCAGCTCACGCAGGGGGAACACTGAAGCTTTCTTT.

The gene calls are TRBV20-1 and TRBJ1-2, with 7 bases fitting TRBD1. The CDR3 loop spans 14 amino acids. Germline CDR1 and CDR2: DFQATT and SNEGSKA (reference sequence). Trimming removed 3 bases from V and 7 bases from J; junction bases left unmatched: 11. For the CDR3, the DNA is TGCAGTGCTAGTTATACCGGGACAGAATCTGGCTACACCTTC. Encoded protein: CSASYTGTESGYTF.

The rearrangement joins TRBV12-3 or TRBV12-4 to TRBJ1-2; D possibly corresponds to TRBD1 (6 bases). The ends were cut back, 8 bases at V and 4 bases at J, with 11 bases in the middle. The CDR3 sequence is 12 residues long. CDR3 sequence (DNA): TGTGCCAGCTGTCAGGGGACCTATGGCTACACCTTC. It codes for CASCQGTYGYTF.

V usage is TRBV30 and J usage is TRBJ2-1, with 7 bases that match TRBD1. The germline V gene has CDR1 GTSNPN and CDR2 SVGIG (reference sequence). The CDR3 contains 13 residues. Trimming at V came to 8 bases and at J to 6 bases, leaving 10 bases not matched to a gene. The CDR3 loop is CAHSEGAPNEQFF. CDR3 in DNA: TGTGCCCACAGTGAGGGGGCGCCCAATGAGCAGTTCTTC.

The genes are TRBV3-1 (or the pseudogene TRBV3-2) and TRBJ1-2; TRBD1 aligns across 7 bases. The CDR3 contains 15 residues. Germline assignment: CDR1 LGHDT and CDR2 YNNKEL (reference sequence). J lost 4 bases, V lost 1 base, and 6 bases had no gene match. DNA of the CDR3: TGTGCCAGCAGCCAAGGAGACAGGGATGTCTATGGCTACACCTTC. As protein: CASSQGDRDVYGYTF.

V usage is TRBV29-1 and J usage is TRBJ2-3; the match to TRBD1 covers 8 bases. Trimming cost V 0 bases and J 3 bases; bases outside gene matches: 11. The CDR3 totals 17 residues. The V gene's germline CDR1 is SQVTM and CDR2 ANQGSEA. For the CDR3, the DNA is TGCAGCGTTGAAGATCGGGCCGGACAGGGCAGAACAGATACGCAGTATTTT. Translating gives CSVEDRAGQGRTDTQYF.